This TCR beta chain was identified during a study of blood T cell repertoires in COVID-19. About the research overall: Acute-phase and convalescent COVID-19 samples originated in the United States, Italy and Spain. Sources were T cells, B-cell-depleted T cells, or PBMCs; the material itself was cDNA or gDNA.

From germline, CDR1 is MDHEN and CDR2 SYDVKM. There are 16 residues in the CDR3. After removal of 4 bases from V and 3 bases from J, the junction contained 7 bases not matched to a gene. Authors' data handling: How many nucleated cells were present was estimated from reference gene primer amplification. The method was immunoSEQ multiplex PCR; TCRdb's version includes in-frame clones alone and lacks a portion of them. Clone size and the V and J calls come from that table; the DNA yielded D and trimming. The profile shows about 210,000 clones, roughly 88% of them singletons. The TCR was taken from a man over 45 with active or convalescent COVID-19. The chain couples TRBV28 to TRBJ2-3; TRBD2 matches at 10 bases. Sequenced material: peripheral blood. This CDR3 is CASSSLDSGRTDTQYF. CDR3 nucleotides: TGTGCCAGCAGTTCCCTGGATAGCGGGAGGACAGATACGCAGTATTTT.